These 6 T cell receptor beta chains share one sample of origin, sequenced in a study of blood T cell repertoires in COVID-19. Libraries were prepared by immunoSEQ multiplex PCR; TCRdb keeps only in-frame clonotypes and omits some of them. The table lists about 670,000 clones, 80% to 90% of them singletons, with approximately 0.25% in the top ten. Input material: peripheral blood. The receptor set was obtained from a woman between 18 and 30 years old with acute or convalescent COVID-19.

The chain carries TRBV20-1 and TRBJ2-1; 8 nucleotides agree with TRBD2. This CDR3 is 14 amino acids long. The V gene's germline CDR1 is DFQATT and CDR2 SNEGSKA (reference sequence). V lost 3 bases to trimming and J lost 1 base; unmatched junction nucleotides: 2. The CDR3 loop is CSASASGSYNEQFF. The CDR3 coding sequence is TGCAGTGCTAGTGCTAGCGGGTCCTACAATGAGCAGTTCTTC.

The CDR3 region has the DNA TGTGCCAGCAGCCAATCAGGGGCCTCGAGGGGCTACACCTTC. It codes for CASSQSGASRGYTF. V is TRBV7-9 and J is TRBJ1-2; D is possibly TRBD1 (6 bases). The germline CDR1 and CDR2 sequences are SEHNR and FQNEAQ (reference sequence). The CDR3 runs to 14 residues. V was clipped by 5 bases and J by 8 bases, with 18 bases between them.

The chain uses TRBV6-5 and TRBJ1-2; 8 bases agree with TRBD1. V shed 4 bases, J shed 11 bases, and the junction held 9 bases outside the gene matches. Germline assignment: CDR1 MNHEY and CDR2 SVGAGI. CDR3 length: 13 amino acids. The CDR3 is CASSLIGQGTYTF. CDR3 DNA: TGTGCCAGCAGTTTAATCGGACAGGGTACTTACACCTTC.

The genes are TRBV9 and TRBJ2-6; 7 bases are shared with TRBD1. The V segment lost 5 bases and the J segment 4 bases; nucleotides outside the gene matches: 6. The length of the CDR3 is 15 residues. Germline V gives CDR1 SGDLS, CDR2 YYNGEE. CDR3 nucleotide sequence: TGTGCCAGCAGTCATACAGGGGCCGGGGCCAACGTCCTGACTTTC. Protein sequence: CASSHTGAGANVLTF.

The rearrangement uses TRBV29-1 and TRBJ2-7; 8 nucleotides align to TRBD1. CDR1 is SQVTM and CDR2 is ANQGSEA in the germline V gene. The CDR3 is made up of 16 amino acids. After removal of 3 bases from V and 6 bases from J, the junction contained 16 bases not matched to a gene. As DNA, the CDR3 is TGCAGCGTTGATTCCAGGGGGCCCGTACCACACTGCGAGCAGTACTTC. Amino acids: CSVDSRGPVPHCEQYF.

This clone was counted only a few times. The chain joins TRBV27 to TRBJ1-4, with 7 positions matching TRBD1. Germline CDR1 MNHEY, CDR2 SMNVEV (reference sequence). The CDR3 length is 16 residues. With V trimmed by 1 base and J by 10 bases, 12 bases remained unmatched. CDR3 bases: TGTGCCAGCAGTTTATTAGGAGGGACAGTTCAGGGAAAACTGTTTTTT. Protein product: CASSLLGGTVQGKLFF.